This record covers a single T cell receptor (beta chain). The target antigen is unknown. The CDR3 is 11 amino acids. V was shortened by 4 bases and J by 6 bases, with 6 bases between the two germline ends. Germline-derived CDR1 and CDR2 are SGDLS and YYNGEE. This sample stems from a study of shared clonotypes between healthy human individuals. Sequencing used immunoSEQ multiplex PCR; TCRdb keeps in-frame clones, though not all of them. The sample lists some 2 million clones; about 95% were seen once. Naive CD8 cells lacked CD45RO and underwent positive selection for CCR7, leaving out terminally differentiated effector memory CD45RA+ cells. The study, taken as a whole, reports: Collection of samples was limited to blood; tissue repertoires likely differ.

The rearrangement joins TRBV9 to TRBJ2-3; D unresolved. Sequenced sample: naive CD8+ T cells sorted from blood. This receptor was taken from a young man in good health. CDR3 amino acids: CASSSLDTQYF. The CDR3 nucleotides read TGTGCCAGCAGCTCGTTGGATACGCAGTATTTT.